This record covers a single T cell receptor (beta chain). Its antigen is unidentified. Repertoires were generated with immunoSEQ multiplex PCR, while TCRdb's copy carries only in-frame clones and drops some. The sample holds tens of thousands of clones, around 91% seen once. This sample is part of a study of identifying expanded T cells in peripheral blood. During the collection period, no donor immune events like infections were recorded. Regarding the study as a whole: Two-week clone count variance significantly increased as total template count grew. Over approximately two and four weeks, about 16 and 19 clones changed, versus around 1.2 between replicates.

The CDR3 contains 14 residues. Germline values: CDR1 SGDLS, CDR2 YYNGEE. V dropped 4 bases and J dropped 3 bases, with 13 bases sitting between them. This sequence was found in a person between 18 and 75 years old in good health. Material for sequencing was blood. V usage is TRBV9 and J usage is TRBJ1-2; D uncertain. The CDR3 region is CASSQSGLDYGYTF. The CDR3, as DNA: TGTGCCAGCAGCCAGTCCGGTTTGGACTATGGCTACACCTTC.